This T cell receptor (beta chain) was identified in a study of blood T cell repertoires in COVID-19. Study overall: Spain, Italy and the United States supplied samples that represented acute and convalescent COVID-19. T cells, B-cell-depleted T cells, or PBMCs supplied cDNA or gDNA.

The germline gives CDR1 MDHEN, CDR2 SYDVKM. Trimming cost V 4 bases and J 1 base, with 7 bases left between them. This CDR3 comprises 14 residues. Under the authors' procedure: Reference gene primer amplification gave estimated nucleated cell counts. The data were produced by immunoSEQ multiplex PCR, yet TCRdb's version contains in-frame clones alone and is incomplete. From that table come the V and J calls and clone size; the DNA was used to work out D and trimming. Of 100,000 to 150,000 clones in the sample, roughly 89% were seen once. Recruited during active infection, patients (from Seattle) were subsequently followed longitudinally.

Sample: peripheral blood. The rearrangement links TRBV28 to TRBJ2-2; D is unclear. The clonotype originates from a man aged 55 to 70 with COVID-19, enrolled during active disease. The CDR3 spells CASSSAGNTGELFF. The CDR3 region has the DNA TGTGCCAGCAGTTCAGCAGGGAACACCGGGGAGCTGTTTTTT.